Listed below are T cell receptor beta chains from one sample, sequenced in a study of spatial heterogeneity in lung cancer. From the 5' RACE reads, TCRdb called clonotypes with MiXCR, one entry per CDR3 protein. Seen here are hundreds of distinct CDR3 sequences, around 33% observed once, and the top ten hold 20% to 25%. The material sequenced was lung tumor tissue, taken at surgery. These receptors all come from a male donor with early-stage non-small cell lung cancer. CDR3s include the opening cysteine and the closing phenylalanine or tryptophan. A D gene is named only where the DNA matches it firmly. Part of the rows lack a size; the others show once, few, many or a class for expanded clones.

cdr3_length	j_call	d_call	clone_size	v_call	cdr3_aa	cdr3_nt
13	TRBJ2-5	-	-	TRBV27	CASSQAVQETQYF	TGTGCCAGCAGTCAAGCAGTCCAAGAGACCCAGTACTTC
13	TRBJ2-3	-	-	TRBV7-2	CASSWRDSDTQYF	TGTGCCAGCAGCTGGCGGGATTCAGATACGCAGTATTTT
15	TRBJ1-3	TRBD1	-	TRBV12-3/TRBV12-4	CASVGDSSSENTIYF	TGTGCCAGCGTTGGGGACAGTAGCTCTGAAAACACCATATATTTT
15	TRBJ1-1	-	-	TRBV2	CASSEMGRENTEAFF	TGTGCCAGCAGTGAAATGGGCAGAGAAAACACTGAAGCTTTCTTT
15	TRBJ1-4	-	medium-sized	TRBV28	CASSPAGPKNEKLFF	TGTGCCAGCAGTCCTGCTGGACCGAAAAATGAAAAACTGTTTTTT
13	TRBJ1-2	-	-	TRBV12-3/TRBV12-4	CASSLASLVGYTF	TGTGCCAGCAGTTTAGCCAGCCTAGTAGGCTACACCTTC
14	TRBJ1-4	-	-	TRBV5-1	CASSFEGFDEKLFF	TGCGCCAGCAGCTTTGAGGGCTTTGATGAAAAACTGTTTTTT
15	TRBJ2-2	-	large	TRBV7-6	CASSLARGNTGELFF	TGTGCCAGCAGCTTAGCTCGGGGGAACACCGGGGAGCTGTTTTTT
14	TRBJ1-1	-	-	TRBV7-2	CASSGPQMNTEAFF	TGTGCCAGCAGCGGACCACAGATGAACACTGAAGCTTTCTTT
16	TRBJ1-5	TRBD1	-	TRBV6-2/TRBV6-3	CASSDTGGRGNQPQHF	TGTGCCAGCAGTGACACAGGGGGCCGTGGCAATCAGCCCCAGCATTTT
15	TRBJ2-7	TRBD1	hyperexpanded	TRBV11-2	CASSEGTGVGYEQYF	TGTGCCAGCAGCGAAGGGACAGGGGTTGGCTACGAGCAGTACTTC
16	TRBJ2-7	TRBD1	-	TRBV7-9	CASSGRDRVISYEQYF	TGTGCCAGCAGCGGAAGGGACAGGGTCATTTCCTACGAGCAGTACTTC
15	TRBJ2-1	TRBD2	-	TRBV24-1	CATSAASGTYNEQFF	TGTGCCACCAGTGCGGCTAGCGGCACCTACAATGAGCAGTTCTTC
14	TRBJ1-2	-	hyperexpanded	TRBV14	CASSQIQGDYGYTF	TGTGCCAGCAGCCAAATCCAGGGAGACTATGGCTACACCTTC
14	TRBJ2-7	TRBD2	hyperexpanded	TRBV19	CASRETSGYYEQYF	TGTGCCAGTAGGGAGACTAGCGGGTACTACGAGCAGTACTTC
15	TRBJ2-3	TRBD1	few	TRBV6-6	CASSYSTGGADTQYF	TGTGCCAGCAGTTACTCGACAGGGGGAGCAGATACGCAGTATTTT
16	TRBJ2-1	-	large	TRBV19	CASSTRTAPLYNEQFF	TGTGCCAGTAGTACCCGGACAGCCCCCCTCTACAATGAGCAGTTCTTC
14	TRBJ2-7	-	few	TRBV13	CASRSLRGPYEQYF	TGTGCCAGCAGATCTCTCAGGGGTCCCTACGAGCAGTACTTC
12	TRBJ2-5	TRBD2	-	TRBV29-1	CSGGLAGETQYF	TGCAGCGGAGGACTAGCGGGAGAGACCCAGTACTTC
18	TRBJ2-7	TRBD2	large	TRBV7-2	CASSLGWGLAGGPKEQYF	TGTGCCAGCAGCTTAGGATGGGGACTAGCGGGAGGGCCGAAAGAGCAGTACTTC
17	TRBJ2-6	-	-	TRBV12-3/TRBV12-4	CASSLGVPYSGANVLTF	TGTGCCAGCAGTTTGGGGGTCCCATACTCTGGGGCCAACGTCCTGACTTTC
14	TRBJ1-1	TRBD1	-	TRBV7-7	CASSPWTGDTEAFF	TGTGCCAGCAGCCCCTGGACAGGGGACACTGAAGCTTTCTTT
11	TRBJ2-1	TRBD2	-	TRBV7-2	CASSWGGPKFF	TGTGCCAGCAGCTGGGGAGGGCCCAAGTTCTTC
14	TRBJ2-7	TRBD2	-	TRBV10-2	CASSVGLRSYEQYF	TGCGCCAGCAGTGTGGGACTAAGATCCTACGAGCAGTACTTC
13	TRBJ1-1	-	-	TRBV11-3	CASSFPGNTEAFF	TGTGCCAGCAGCTTTCCAGGGAACACTGAAGCTTTCTTT
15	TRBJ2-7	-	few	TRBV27	CASGSRVMGGYEQYF	TGTGCCAGCGGGTCCCGGGTCATGGGGGGTTACGAGCAGTACTTC
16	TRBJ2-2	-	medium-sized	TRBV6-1	CASSALQGINTGELFF	TGTGCCAGCAGTGCTTTACAGGGAATTAACACCGGGGAGCTGTTTTTT
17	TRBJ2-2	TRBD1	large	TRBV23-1	CASSPHRGLPNTGELFF	TGCGCCAGCAGTCCTCACAGGGGCCTCCCGAACACCGGGGAGCTGTTTTTT